Listed below are T cell receptor beta chains from one sample, sequenced in a study of blood T cell repertoires in COVID-19. Profiled with immunoSEQ multiplex PCR; TCRdb holds only in-frame clones, not every one. The sample lists over 15,000 clones, about 92% seen once, with about 6% in the top ten. Source material: peripheral blood. The receptors come from a human donor in a cohort sampled during active COVID-19. Both conserved end residues are part of each CDR3. D genes are given only for firm matches. The size field is filled for only some rows; it gives once, few, many or a size class.

TRBJ2-7	.	TRBV28	.	TGTGCCAGCAGTTTATCTACTAGCTCCGAGCAGTACTTC	CASSLSTSSEQYF
TRBJ2-7	.	TRBV11-2	.	TGTGCCAGCAGCTCCTCTAGCTGGGGGGACTCCTACGAGCAGTACTTC	CASSSSSWGDSYEQYF
TRBJ2-1	.	TRBV4-1	.	TGCGCCAGCAGCCCCGGACTTTACAATGAGCAGTTCTTC	CASSPGLYNEQFF
TRBJ2-2	.	TRBV27	.	TGTGCCAGCAGTTTCTCAATAGAGAACACCGGGGAGCTGTTTTTT	CASSFSIENTGELFF
TRBJ2-7	.	TRBV28	TRBD2	TGTGCCAGCAGTTTACTAAAAGGCCTAGCGGTCGGAGGTGGTGACGAGCAGTACTTC	CASSLLKGLAVGGGDEQYF
TRBJ2-3	once	TRBV5-4	TRBD2	TGTGCCAGCGGTAGTCTAGCGGGGATAGGGACAGATACGCAGTATTTT	CASGSLAGIGTDTQYF
TRBJ2-1	.	TRBV30	TRBD2	TGTGCCTGGAGGAGGGGGACTAGCTCCTACAATGAGCAGTTCTTC	CAWRRGTSSYNEQFF
TRBJ1-2	.	TRBV4-1	.	TGCGCCAGCAGCTCCCGTCTGCTCGGGGACTATGGCTACACCTTC	CASSSRLLGDYGYTF
TRBJ2-1	.	TRBV19	TRBD1	TGTGCCAGTACCCATACCGGGACAGGCTACAATGAGCAGTTCTTC	CASTHTGTGYNEQFF
TRBJ1-2	.	TRBV27	.	TGTGCCAGCAGTTTAACGGCTAGCTATGGCTACACCTTC	CASSLTASYGYTF
TRBJ1-2	.	TRBV27	.	TGTGCCAGCAGGTTGTCCGGTGCGGCCCAGAGCGGCTACACCTTC	CASRLSGAAQSGYTF
TRBJ1-1	.	TRBV4-3	.	TGCGCCAGCAGCCCGGGGGTGCGGGGATTGAACACTGAAGCTTTCTTT	CASSPGVRGLNTEAFF
TRBJ1-1	.	TRBV9	.	TGTGCCAGCAGCGTAGAGGGGGGAGGGTATGAGCGGGTCTTT	CASSVEGGGYERVF
TRBJ2-7	.	TRBV13	TRBD2	TGTGCCAGCAGCCATGCTTTAGCGGGAGGCGTCTACGAGCAGTACTTC	CASSHALAGGVYEQYF
TRBJ2-1	.	TRBV7-8	.	TGTGCCACTCTACTACTGGCGGGAAACCACTACAATGAGCAGTTCTTC	CATLLLAGNHYNEQFF
TRBJ2-5	.	TRBV27	TRBD2	TGTGCCAGCAAATGGATTAGCGGGGGAGAAGAGACCCAGTACTTC	CASKWISGGEETQYF
TRBJ2-7	.	TRBV14	.	TGTGCCAGCAGCCAAGTATATAGAGGGATCTACGAGCAGTACTTC	CASSQVYRGIYEQYF
TRBJ2-5	.	TRBV6-5	.	TGTGCCTCCGGGGGTCGGTACCAAGAGACCCAGTACTTC	CASGGRYQETQYF
TRBJ1-1	.	TRBV28	.	TGTGCCAGCAGCCTCGCGGGGGCTACTGAAGCTTTCTTT	CASSLAGATEAFF
TRBJ1-2	.	TRBV10-3	.	TGTGCCATCAGTTATACCGGGTACTATGGCTACACCTTC	CAISYTGYYGYTF
TRBJ1-2	.	TRBV4-3	.	TGCGCCAGCAGCCAAGACCGGGGGGTGTTGGATGGCTACACCTTC	CASSQDRGVLDGYTF
TRBJ1-1	.	TRBV12-3/TRBV12-4	.	TGTGCCAGCATGGAGGGTCCGGGTGAAGCTTTCTTT	CASMEGPGEAFF
TRBJ2-7	.	TRBV6-2/TRBV6-3	.	TGTGCCAGCAGTTACCCGAGGGGGGAGGGGTCCTACGAGCAGTACTTC	CASSYPRGEGSYEQYF
TRBJ1-1	.	TRBV6-5	.	TGTGCCGTACAGGGAATGAACACTGAAGCTTTCTTT	CAVQGMNTEAFF
TRBJ2-1	.	TRBV5-1	TRBD2	TGCGCCAGCAGCTTCCGGGAGGCTTTCAACAATGAGCAGTTCTTC	CASSFREAFNNEQFF
TRBJ2-1	.	TRBV29-1	.	TGCAGCGTTGACCAGGGCGGCGATGAGCAGTTCTTC	CSVDQGGDEQFF
TRBJ2-5	.	TRBV21-1	.	TGTGCCAGCAGCAAAAATCGGACACCTATCCAAGAGACCCAGTACTTC	CASSKNRTPIQETQYF
TRBJ2-1	.	TRBV14	.	TGTGCCAGCAGCCAATCGTATGGACTGGGCGCTGAGCAGTTCTTC	CASSQSYGLGAEQFF
TRBJ1-4	.	TRBV5-1	.	TGCGCCAGCAGCTTCGTATCGACAGACGTGAAAAAACTGTTTTTT	CASSFVSTDVKKLFF
TRBJ2-7	.	TRBV7-9	.	TGTGCCAGCAGCGCCGACCCGGGCTACGAGCAGTACTTC	CASSADPGYEQYF
TRBJ2-3	.	TRBV7-2	TRBD2	TGTGCCAGCAGCCTTATCTCCCTAGCGGGGAACACAGATACGCAGTATTTT	CASSLISLAGNTDTQYF
TRBJ2-2	.	TRBV29-1	.	TGCAGCGTAAGACACCTAAACACCGGGGAGCTGTTTTTT	CSVRHLNTGELFF
TRBJ2-4	.	TRBV4-1	.	TGCGCCAGCAGCCAAGTCCCACAGGGCAAAAACATTCAGTACTTC	CASSQVPQGKNIQYF
TRBJ1-6	.	TRBV5-6	.	TGTGCCAGCAGCCTCAGGGGATCCTATAATTCACCCCTCCACTTT	CASSLRGSYNSPLHF
TRBJ2-7	.	TRBV6-5	.	TGTGCCAGCAGTTACTCCGCCAGACTCTCCTACGAGCAGTACTTC	CASSYSARLSYEQYF
TRBJ2-7	once	TRBV29-1	.	TGCAGCGTGTCACAGGTTCCCTACGAGCAGTACTTC	CSVSQVPYEQYF
TRBJ2-2	.	TRBV2	.	TGTGCCAGCAGTGGGGCTCCGAACACCGGGGAGCTGTTTTTT	CASSGAPNTGELFF
TRBJ1-4	.	TRBV3-1/TRBV3-2	TRBD1	TGTGCCAGCAGCCCCTCAGGGGGAGGCAATGAAAAACTGTTTTTT	CASSPSGGGNEKLFF
TRBJ1-1	.	TRBV6-5	TRBD1	TGTGCCAGCAGTTACTCGAACAGGGGGTACACTGAAGCTTTCTTT	CASSYSNRGYTEAFF
TRBJ2-7	.	TRBV21-1	.	TGTGCCAGCAGCATGCCCGATTTGTGGCCGGCAGGGTCCTACGAGCAGTACTTC	CASSMPDLWPAGSYEQYF
TRBJ2-7	.	TRBV4-2	.	TGTGCCAGCAGCCAAGATGACAGATCCTCCTACGAGCAGTACTTC	CASSQDDRSSYEQYF
TRBJ2-5	.	TRBV28	TRBD2	TGTGCCAGCAGTTTAGGGACTAGCGAGTGGGAGACCCAGTACTTC	CASSLGTSEWETQYF
TRBJ2-7	once	TRBV3-1/TRBV3-2	.	TGTGCCAGCAGTACCGGGATGTCCAACGAGCAGTACTTC	CASSTGMSNEQYF
TRBJ1-6	.	TRBV5-1	.	TGCGCCAGCAGCCTAGAGCATAATTCACCCCTCCACTTT	CASSLEHNSPLHF
TRBJ2-7	.	TRBV19	TRBD2	TGTGCCAGTAGTATAGGGGGACTAGCGGGTGACGAGCAGTACTTC	CASSIGGLAGDEQYF
TRBJ2-3	.	TRBV13	TRBD2	TGTGCCAGCAGCCCGAAAACTAGCGGACCAAGCAGTTATACGCAGTATTTT	CASSPKTSGPSSYTQYF
TRBJ1-4	.	TRBV3-1/TRBV3-2	.	TGTGCCAGCAGCCAAGGAGAAGAAGGGGATTGGACTAATGAAAAACTGTTTTTT	CASSQGEEGDWTNEKLFF
TRBJ1-3	.	TRBV6-5	.	TGTGCCAGCAGTTACGGCCACGGGGGCTCTGGAAACACCATATATTTT	CASSYGHGGSGNTIYF
TRBJ1-4	.	TRBV30	.	TGTGCCTGGAGGAGGGCAGGGGCAGGGCCCGAAAAACTGTTTTTT	CAWRRAGAGPEKLFF
TRBJ1-6	.	TRBV2	.	TGTGCCAGCAGTATCGACCGACAGGCACCCCTCCACTTT	CASSIDRQAPLHF
TRBJ2-7	once	TRBV5-4	TRBD1	TGTGCCAGCAGCGGGACAGGGGGCGAGCAGTACTTC	CASSGTGGEQYF
TRBJ2-1	.	TRBV15	TRBD2	TGTGCCACCAGCCCGCGGGGGACTAGAGCTAATGAGCAGTTCTTC	CATSPRGTRANEQFF
TRBJ2-2	.	TRBV27	TRBD1	TGTGCCAGCTGTAAACTGGGACAGGGCACCGGGGAGCTGTTTTTT	CASCKLGQGTGELFF